The clone carrying this T cell receptor (beta chain) was detected many times. This specimen belongs to a study of blood T cells in healthy people across ages. Per germline, CDR1 LGHDT and CDR2 YNNKEL (reference sequence). After removal of 3 bases from V and 7 bases from J, the junction contained 4 bases not matched to a gene. The CDR3 consists of 13 residues. A second PCR, run for about 7 to 12 cycles, used a sample-barcoded 5' primer plus a J-beta primer mix. TCRdb analysed the 5' RACE reads with MiXCR anew, one entry per CDR3 protein. This sample yields roughly 640,000 distinct CDR3 sequences, of which approximately 30% are seen a single time; approximately 14% belongs to the top ten.

The origin of this receptor is a woman aged 80 or over in good health. Specimen: blood. The chain recombines TRBV3-1 with TRBJ2-3, with TRBD2 matching 7 bases. This chain's CDR3 is CASSQPGGYTQYF. The CDR3 coding sequence is TGTGCCAGCAGCCAGCCGGGGGGTTATACGCAGTATTTT.